This note documents a single TCR beta chain sequence. No antigen is known for it. V lost 2 bases and J 2 bases, leaving 3 bases between the germline ends. The CDR3 contains 11 residues. The germline CDR1 and CDR2 sequences are DFQATT and SNEGSKA (reference sequence). This entry belongs to a study of cytomegalovirus exposure and HLA in healthy donors. Overall study findings and caveats: Reported results showed that the classifier diagnosed cytomegalovirus status with high specificity and sensitivity. TCR sequences were mostly rare, though some public TCRs occurred in many donors. It was approximately 150 TCR beta chains that were listed as cytomegalovirus-associated.

Sequencing was performed with immunoSEQ multiplex PCR; in TCRdb, only in-frame clones are kept and a portion is missing. Here the sample spans about 140,000 clones, 84% being singletons. Material: PBMCs. The TCR was taken from a woman aged 25 to 39 in good health and CMV-seronegative. This rearrangement joins TRBV20-1 to TRBJ2-5, with D uncertain. The CDR3 nucleotides read TGCAGTGCTAGACTACAAGAGACCCAGTACTTC. It specifies CSARLQETQYF.